This T cell receptor (beta chain) derives from a study of shared clonotypes between healthy human individuals. For the study at large: Donors were a couple of women and a few men aged 18 to 49.

The CDR3 contains 13 residues. Trimming cost V 0 bases and J 5 bases, with 8 bases left between them. Per germline, CDR1 KGHSH and CDR2 LQKENI. Repertoires were generated with immunoSEQ multiplex PCR, while TCRdb's copy carries only in-frame clones and drops some. The sample shows more than 2,000,000 clones, roughly 92% of them seen only once. The sequenced sample was naive CD4+ T cells sorted from blood. Subset meaning: CD45RA+ positively selected. The genes are TRBV18 and TRBJ2-7; D is ambiguous. The TCR was taken from a young man in good health. The CDR3 sequence is CASSPPNGHEQYF. CDR3 DNA sequence: TGTGCCAGCTCACCACCGAATGGGCACGAGCAGTACTTC.